The sequence of this TCR beta chain was determined in a study of blood T cell repertoires in COVID-19. Study context: T cells, B-cell-depleted T cells, or PBMCs supplied cDNA or gDNA.

The V gene end was trimmed by 6 bases and the J gene end by 4 bases; junction bases not matched to a gene: 11. The CDR3 has 16 residues. CDR1 and CDR2 from the germline V gene are LGHDT and YNNKEL (reference sequence). Measured with immunoSEQ multiplex PCR; TCRdb has only the in-frame clones, and not every one. The table shows approximately 440,000 clones, with about nine tenths occurring only once. This clone was detected a few times. Input material: PBMCs or T cells enriched from blood (not recorded which). This receptor was obtained from a woman aged 18-29 years who had recovered from COVID-19. The rearrangement joins TRBV3-1 (or the pseudogene TRBV3-2) to TRBJ2-1; 8 nucleotides match TRBD2. The CDR3 DNA reads TGTGCCAGCAGTTCCACGGGGGGGGCGAGATACAATGAGCAGTTCTTC. Protein sequence: CASSSTGGARYNEQFF.